This T cell receptor beta chain was identified in a study of blood T cell repertoires in COVID-19. Turning to the study itself: Donors in the United States, Italy and Spain gave samples during acute or convalescent COVID-19. T cells, B-cell-depleted T cells, or PBMCs provided the cDNA or gDNA that served as material.

V shed 8 bases and J shed 2 bases, with 10 bases lying between them. CDR3 length equals 13 residues. In the study's own analysis: Reference gene primer amplification gave estimated nucleated cell counts. Generated by immunoSEQ multiplex PCR, the TCRdb table keeps only in-frame clones and is missing some. That table is the source of V, J and clone size, and D and trimming were worked out from the DNA. The sample includes 100,000 or so clones, roughly 86% of them seen just once. The receptor's source is a woman in her 30s with acute or convalescent COVID-19. The source material was peripheral blood. This chain joins TRBV12-3 or TRBV12-4 and TRBJ1-5; no reliable D call. This chain's CDR3 is CASGEGGNQPQHF. The CDR3 bases are TGTGCCAGCGGAGAAGGAGGCAATCAGCCCCAGCATTTT.